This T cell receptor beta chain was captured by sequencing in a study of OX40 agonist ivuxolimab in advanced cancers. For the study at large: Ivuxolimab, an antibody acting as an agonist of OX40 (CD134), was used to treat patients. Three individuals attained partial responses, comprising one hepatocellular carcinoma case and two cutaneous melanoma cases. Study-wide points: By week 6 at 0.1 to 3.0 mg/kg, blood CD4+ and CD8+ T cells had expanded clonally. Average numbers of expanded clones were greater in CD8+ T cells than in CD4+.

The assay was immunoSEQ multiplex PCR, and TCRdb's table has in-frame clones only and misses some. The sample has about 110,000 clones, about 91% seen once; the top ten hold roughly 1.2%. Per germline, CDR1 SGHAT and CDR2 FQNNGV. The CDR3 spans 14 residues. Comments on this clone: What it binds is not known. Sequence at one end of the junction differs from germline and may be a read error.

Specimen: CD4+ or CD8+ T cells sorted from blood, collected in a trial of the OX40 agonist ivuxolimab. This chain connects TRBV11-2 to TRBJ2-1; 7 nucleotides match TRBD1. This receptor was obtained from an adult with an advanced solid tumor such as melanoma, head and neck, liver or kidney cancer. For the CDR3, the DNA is TGTGCCAGCACCTTAGAAGGGGGCAAGAATGAGCAGTTCTTC. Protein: CASTLEGGKNEQFF. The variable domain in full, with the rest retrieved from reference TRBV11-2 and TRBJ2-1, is EAGVAQSPRYKIIEKRQSVAFWCNPISGHATLYWYQQILGQGPKLLIQFQNNGVVDDSQLPKDRFSAERLKGVDSTLKIQPAKLEDSAVYLCASTLEGGKNEQFFGPGTRLTVL.